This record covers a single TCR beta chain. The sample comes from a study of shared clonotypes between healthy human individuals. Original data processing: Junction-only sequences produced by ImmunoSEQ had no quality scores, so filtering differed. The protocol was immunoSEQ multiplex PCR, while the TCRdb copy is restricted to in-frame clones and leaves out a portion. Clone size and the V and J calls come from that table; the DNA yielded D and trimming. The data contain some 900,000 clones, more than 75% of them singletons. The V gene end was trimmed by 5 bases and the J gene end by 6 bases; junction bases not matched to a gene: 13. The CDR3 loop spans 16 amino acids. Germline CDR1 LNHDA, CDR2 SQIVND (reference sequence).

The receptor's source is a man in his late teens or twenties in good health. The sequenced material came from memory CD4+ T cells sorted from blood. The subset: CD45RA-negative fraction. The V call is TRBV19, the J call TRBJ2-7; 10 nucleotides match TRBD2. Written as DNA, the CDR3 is TGTGCCAGTAGTCCCAGGACTAGCGGCCGGGAATTCGAGCAGTACTTC. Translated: CASSPRTSGREFEQYF.